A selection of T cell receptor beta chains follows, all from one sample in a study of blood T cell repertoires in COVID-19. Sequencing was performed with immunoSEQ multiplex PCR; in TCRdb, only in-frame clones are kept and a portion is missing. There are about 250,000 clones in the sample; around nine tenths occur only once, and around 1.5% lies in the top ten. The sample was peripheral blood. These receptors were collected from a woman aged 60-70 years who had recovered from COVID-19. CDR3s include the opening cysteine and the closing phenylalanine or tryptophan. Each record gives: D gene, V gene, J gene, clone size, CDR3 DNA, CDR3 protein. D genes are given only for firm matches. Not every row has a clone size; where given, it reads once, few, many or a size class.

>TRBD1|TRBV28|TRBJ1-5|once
TGTGCCAGCAGTTCAGGGGGCGCGGGCAATCAGCCCCAGCATTTT
CASSSGGAGNQPQHF
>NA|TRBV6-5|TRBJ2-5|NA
TGTGCCAGCATGCTAGCGTTGCTCGGAGAGACCCAGTACTTC
CASMLALLGETQYF
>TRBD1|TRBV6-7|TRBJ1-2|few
TGTGCCAGCAGTTTGAACAGGGGGTCTAACTATGGCTACACCTTC
CASSLNRGSNYGYTF
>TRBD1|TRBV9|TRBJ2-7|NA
TGTGCCAGCAGCGTCGATGGGACAGGGGCCTTTGAGCAGTACTTC
CASSVDGTGAFEQYF
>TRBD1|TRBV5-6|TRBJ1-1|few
TGTGCCAGCCGGGACAGGGGGCCGACTTTCTTT
CASRDRGPTFF
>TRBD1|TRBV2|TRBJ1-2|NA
TGTGCCAGCAGTGCCGAGGGGGCGCGGTATGGCTACACCTTC
CASSAEGARYGYTF
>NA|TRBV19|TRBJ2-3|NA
TGTGCCAGTAGTATCATAGGACAAAACACAGATACGCAGTATTTT
CASSIIGQNTDTQYF
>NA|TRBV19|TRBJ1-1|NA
TGTGCCAGTAGTATAGCCCCCATGAACACTGAAGCTTTCTTT
CASSIAPMNTEAFF
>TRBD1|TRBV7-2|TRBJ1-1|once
TGTGCCAGCAGTACACAGGGGGCGCATGGGCAGGAAGCTTTCTTT
CASSTQGAHGQEAFF
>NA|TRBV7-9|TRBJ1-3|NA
TGTGCCAGCAGCCCTCGTGACTGGGACTTCGCCTCTGGAAACACCATATATTTT
CASSPRDWDFASGNTIYF
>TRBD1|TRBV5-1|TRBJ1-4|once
TGCGCCAGCAGCTTGGCGTTGGGACAGGGAGCTGAAAAACTGTTTTTT
CASSLALGQGAEKLFF
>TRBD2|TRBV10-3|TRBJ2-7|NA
TGTGCCATCAGTGAGTCTAGCGGGGGGGCCTACGAGCAGTACTTC
CAISESSGGAYEQYF
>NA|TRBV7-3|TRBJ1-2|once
TGTGCCAGCAGCCCCGACAGGAACTATGGCTACACCTTC
CASSPDRNYGYTF
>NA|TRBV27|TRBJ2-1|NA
TGTGCCAGCAGCCTTTCTTGGGGGGCCTACAATGAGCAGTTCTTC
CASSLSWGAYNEQFF
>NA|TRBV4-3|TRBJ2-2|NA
TGCGCCAGCAGCCAGGCTAGCTACGCCGGGGAGCTGTTTTTT
CASSQASYAGELFF
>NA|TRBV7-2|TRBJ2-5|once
TGTGCCAGCAGCCCTCTCGGTGGGACCCAGTACTTC
CASSPLGGTQYF
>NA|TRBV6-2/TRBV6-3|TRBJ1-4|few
TGTGCCAGCAGCCGGGACTCGAGGAGTGAAAAACTGTTTTTT
CASSRDSRSEKLFF
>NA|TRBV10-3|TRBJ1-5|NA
TGTGCCATCAGTGAGTCGGGTACAGGGAGAGGTAATCAGCCCCAGCATTTT
CAISESGTGRGNQPQHF
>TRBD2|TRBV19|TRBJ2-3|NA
TGTGCCAGTAGTATCGGACTAGCGGGGGGAAGTGATACGCAGTATTTT
CASSIGLAGGSDTQYF
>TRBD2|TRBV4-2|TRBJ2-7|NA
TGTGCCAGCAGCGTGCAGGACATGAGAACTAGCGGGGGGGCTCACGAGCAGTACTTC
CASSVQDMRTSGGAHEQYF
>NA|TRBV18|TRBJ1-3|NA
TGTGCCAGCTCACCTCAGGCTGGAAACACCATATATTTT
CASSPQAGNTIYF
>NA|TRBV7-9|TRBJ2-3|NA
TGTGCCAGCAGCTTAGACAGGGTGGAACGGTATTTT
CASSLDRVERYF
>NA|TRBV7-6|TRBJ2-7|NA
TGTGCCAGCAGCTACTCGGGACTTGACGAGCAGTACTTC
CASSYSGLDEQYF
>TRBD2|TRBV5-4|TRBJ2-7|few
TGTGCCAGCAGCTCTCGACTAGCGGGGGGAGGAGAGCAGTACTTC
CASSSRLAGGGEQYF
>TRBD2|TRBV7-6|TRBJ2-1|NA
TGTGCCAGCAGTCGGACTAGCGGGGGGTCTGTTGATGAGCAGTTCTTC
CASSRTSGGSVDEQFF
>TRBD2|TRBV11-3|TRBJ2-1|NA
TGTGCCAGCAGCAAGGGGACTAGCGTAGACAATGAGCAGTTCTTC
CASSKGTSVDNEQFF
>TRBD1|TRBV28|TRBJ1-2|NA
TGTGCCAGCAGTCCCAACAGGGGGTGGGGAGGCTACACCTTC
CASSPNRGWGGYTF